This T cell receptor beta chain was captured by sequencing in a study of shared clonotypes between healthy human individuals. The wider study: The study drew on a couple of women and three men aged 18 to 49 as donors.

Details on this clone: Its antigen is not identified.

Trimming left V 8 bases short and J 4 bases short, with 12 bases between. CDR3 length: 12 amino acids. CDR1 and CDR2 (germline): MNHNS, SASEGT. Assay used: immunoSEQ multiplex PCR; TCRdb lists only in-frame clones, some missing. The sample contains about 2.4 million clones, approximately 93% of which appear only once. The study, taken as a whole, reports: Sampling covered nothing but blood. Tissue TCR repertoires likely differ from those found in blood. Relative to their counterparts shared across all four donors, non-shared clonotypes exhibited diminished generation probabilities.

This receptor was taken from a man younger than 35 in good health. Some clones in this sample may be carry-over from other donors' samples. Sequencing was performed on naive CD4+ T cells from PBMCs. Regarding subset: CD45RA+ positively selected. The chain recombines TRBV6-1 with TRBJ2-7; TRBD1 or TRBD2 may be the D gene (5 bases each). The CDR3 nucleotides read TGTGCCAGCCGGGACGGGCGGTACGAGCAGTACTTC. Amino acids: CASRDGRYEQYF.